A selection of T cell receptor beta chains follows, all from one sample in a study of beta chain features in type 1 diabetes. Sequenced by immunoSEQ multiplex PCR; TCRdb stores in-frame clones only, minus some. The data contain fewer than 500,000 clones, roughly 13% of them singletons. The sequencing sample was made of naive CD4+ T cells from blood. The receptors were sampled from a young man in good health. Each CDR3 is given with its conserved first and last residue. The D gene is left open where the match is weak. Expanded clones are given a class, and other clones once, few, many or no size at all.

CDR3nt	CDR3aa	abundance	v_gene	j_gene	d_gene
TGTGCCTGGAGTGTACAAGACAAATATCAGCCCCAGCATTTT	CAWSVQDKYQPQHF	NA	TRBV30	TRBJ1-5	NA
TGCGCCAGCAGCCAAAGCCCGGGACAGGGTGTTGGCTACACCTTC	CASSQSPGQGVGYTF	NA	TRBV4-3	TRBJ1-2	TRBD1
TGTGCCAGCAGCGCACAGGGTCTTGATGAAAAACTGTTTTTT	CASSAQGLDEKLFF	NA	TRBV7-2	TRBJ1-4	NA
TGTGCCATCGGGTCGGGAGGGGCAGATACGCAGTATTTT	CAIGSGGADTQYF	NA	TRBV10-3	TRBJ2-3	TRBD2
TGTGCCAGTAGCTGGACAGGGCGCAATCAGCCCCAGCATTTT	CASSWTGRNQPQHF	NA	TRBV19	TRBJ1-5	TRBD1
TGTGCCAGCAGCTTAGTTACGGGGAAAGGCTACACCTTC	CASSLVTGKGYTF	NA	TRBV7-2	TRBJ1-2	NA
TGTGCCAGCAGGGGTACAGGAGGCACCTACAATGAGCAGTTCTTC	CASRGTGGTYNEQFF	NA	TRBV28	TRBJ2-1	NA
TGTGCCAGCAGGCTGGACAGGGGGGAGTACAATGAGCAGTTCTTC	CASRLDRGEYNEQFF	NA	TRBV2	TRBJ2-1	TRBD1
TGTGCCTGGAGCGGCAGGGGGCAGTTGAACACTGAAGCTTTCTTT	CAWSGRGQLNTEAFF	few	TRBV30	TRBJ1-1	TRBD1
TGTGCCAGCAGTACCCAAACCCGGGGGACCCTCCACTTT	CASSTQTRGTLHF	few	TRBV6-5	TRBJ1-6	NA
TGCAGCGTTGCCCCTACCGGGACGGAAGCTTTCTTT	CSVAPTGTEAFF	NA	TRBV29-1	TRBJ1-1	NA
TGTGCCAGCAGTTACCACAACGGGTTTAGCACAGATACGCAGTATTTT	CASSYHNGFSTDTQYF	NA	TRBV6-5	TRBJ2-3	NA
TGTGCCAGCAGCCCTCGAGTCAGCTCTGGAAACACCATATATTTT	CASSPRVSSGNTIYF	few	TRBV7-8	TRBJ1-3	NA
TGTGCCAGCAGTCGCACTAGCGGGAGCGGGAATGAGCAGTTCTTC	CASSRTSGSGNEQFF	few	TRBV7-3	TRBJ2-1	TRBD2
TGTGCCAGCAACAGCGTGGGGTGGGCGAACACCGGGGAGCTGTTTTTT	CASNSVGWANTGELFF	few	TRBV9	TRBJ2-2	NA
TGCGCCAGCAGCCAAGGACACCTCCTAGGCTACACCTTC	CASSQGHLLGYTF	few	TRBV4-1	TRBJ1-2	NA
TGTGCCAGCAGCCAAGTAGCGGGAGGTTTTACAGATACGCAGTATTTT	CASSQVAGGFTDTQYF	few	TRBV14	TRBJ2-3	TRBD2
TGTGCCAGCAGCTTCGACTCGGACACAGCTAACTATGGCTACACCTTC	CASSFDSDTANYGYTF	NA	TRBV5-5	TRBJ1-2	NA
TGTGCGCGGGAGATGTCTAGCGACCGAGTCAATGAGCAGTTCTTC	CAREMSSDRVNEQFF	NA	TRBV7-7	TRBJ2-1	TRBD2
TGTGCCAGCAGGGACAGGCCCAATTCACCCCTCCACTTT	CASRDRPNSPLHF	few	TRBV6-5	TRBJ1-6	TRBD1